The TCR beta chain described here comes from a study of technical replicates of blood from a few donors. The table came from immunoSEQ multiplex PCR; TCRdb's copy has only in-frame clones and leaves some out. The sample lists about 6,900 clones, around 96% occurring once. Trimming stripped 7 bases from V and 1 base from J, with 13 bases between. The CDR3 length is 13 residues. Per germline, CDR1 SQVTM and CDR2 ANQGSEA. The sequencing sample was made of PBMCs. This TCR was recovered from a human donor in good health. This chain uses TRBV29-1 with TRBJ1-1; D unclear. CDR3 in amino acids: CSASPGRNTEAFF. In DNA form, the CDR3 reads TGCAGCGCATCGCCGGGGAGGAACACTGAAGCTTTCTTT.